There are a few counts of the clone carrying this TCR beta chain. The record originates from a study of shared clonotypes between healthy human individuals. Deep-level settings were used for running the assay. Sequenced by immunoSEQ multiplex PCR; TCRdb stores in-frame clones only, minus some. The sample has roughly 1,000,000 clones; around 82% are singletons. The germline V gene has CDR1 LNHNV and CDR2 YYDKDF (reference sequence). The CDR3 spans 13 residues. V lost 5 bases and J 11 bases, leaving 18 bases between the germline ends. This chain uses TRBV15 with TRBJ1-1; D remains unclear. The source of this sequence is a man younger than 35 in good health. Some clones in this sample may be carry-over from other donors' samples. Sequences were obtained from memory CD4+ T cells from PBMCs. As for subset: CD45RA-negative fraction. In DNA, the CDR3 is TGTGCCACCAGCGGACCTAACGGTTTTGGGGCTTTCTTT. This codes for CATSGPNGFGAFF.